This TCR beta chain was recorded in a study of shared clonotypes between healthy human individuals. Overall study: Donors, aged 18 to 49, were a couple of women and three men. Study-level points and caveats: Compared with memory subsets, naive subsets generally had larger estimated richness. Non-shared clonotypes were found to have lower generation probabilities than the clonotypes that were shared by all four of the sorted-subset donors.

In the case of this clone: Its antigen remains unknown. Other nucleotide sequences from this sample produce the same CDR3.

CDR3 length: 14 residues. The germline CDR1 and CDR2 sequences are SGHVS and FQNEAQ. Trimming took 5 bases from V and 2 from J, leaving 13 bases between them. At the deep level, the assay was run. TCRdb keeps only in-frame clones here, not all; method: immunoSEQ multiplex PCR. The repertoire holds about 770,000 clones, with roughly 72% as singletons. Sequencing input: memory CD4+ T cells sorted from blood. Noted subset: CD45RA-negative fraction. The source of this sequence is a woman aged 30 to 39 in good health. The chain employs TRBV7-8 and TRBJ2-7, with D unclear. The CDR3 sequence: CASSLDRGPYEQYF. The CDR3 nucleotides are TGTGCCAGCAGCCTGGATAGAGGACCCTACGAGCAGTACTTC.